The 15 T cell receptor beta chains given below trace back to one sample, sequenced in a study of blood T cells in healthy people across ages. A sample-barcoded 5' primer and a J-beta primer mix were used in a second PCR of roughly 7 to 11 cycles. TCRdb re-derived calls from the 5' RACE reads in MiXCR, one entry per CDR3 protein. The table records approximately 1.5 million distinct CDR3 sequences, approximately 42% of them present only once. The sequenced sample consisted of blood. Source of these receptors: a woman aged 18-29 years in good health.

The chain recombines TRBV6-6 with TRBJ2-2; tentative D call: TRBD2 (6 bases). Germline values: CDR1 MNHNY, CDR2 SVGAGI (reference sequence). The V end lost 7 bases, the J end lost 0 bases, and 12 bases lay between the germline ends. CDR3 size: 15 residues. The CDR3 is CASNTRGANTGELFF. CDR3 nucleotides: TGTGCCAGCAATACCCGCGGGGCGAACACCGGGGAGCTGTTTTTT.

The chain links TRBV27 to TRBJ2-3; no clear D gene. V lost 7 bases and J lost 2, with 10 bases in between. The germline CDR1 and CDR2 sequences are MNHEY and SMNVEV (reference sequence). This CDR3 contains 13 residues. In DNA form, the CDR3 reads TGTGCCAGCAAGGCAGCGTACACAGATACGCAGTATTTT. Protein product: CASKAAYTDTQYF.

Regarding this clonotype: A read error may produce the germline difference seen at one junction end. The CDR3 DNA is TGCAGCGCGACAGTGGATAGGGAAAAACCGTTTTTT. Its translation is CSATVDREKPFF. This chain uses TRBV29-1 with TRBJ1-4; a weak D match, TRBD1 (5 bases). Germline V lookup: CDR1 SQVTM, CDR2 ANQGSEA. The CDR3 is made up of 12 amino acids.

V and J are TRBV12-3 or TRBV12-4 and TRBJ2-3, with D possibly matching TRBD2 (5 bases). V gave up 4 bases and J gave up 4 bases, with 12 bases separating them. This CDR3 contains 14 residues. CDR3 in amino acids: CASSSAVGADTQYF. For the CDR3, the DNA is TGTGCCAGCAGTTCGGCGGTGGGAGCAGATACGCAGTATTTT.

Concerning this clonotype: The junction does not match germline at one end; this may be a read error. This chain links TRBV29-1 with TRBJ2-1; TRBD2 matches at 11 bases. This CDR3 is built from 16 residues. Looked up from germline, CDR1 is SQVTM and CDR2 is ANQGSEA. The CDR3 sequence: CSVERLAGRTYNERFF. The CDR3 DNA follows: TGCAGCGTCGAGAGACTAGCGGGGCGAACCTACAATGAGCGGTTCTTC.

This clonotype came up a few times. This chain links TRBV12-5 with TRBJ2-4; D is perhaps TRBD2 (6 bases). The CDR3 spans 15 residues. Germline values: CDR1 LGHNT, CDR2 FRNRAP. V was clipped by 0 bases and J by 10 bases, with 16 bases between them. CDR3 nucleotides: TGTGCTAGTGGTTTGGTACTTGGGACTGCGCCAATTCAGTACTTC. It yields the protein CASGLVLGTAPIQYF.

Of note for this clonotype: One end of the junction is discordant with germline, which a read error may explain. The rearrangement links TRBV20-1 to TRBJ2-1, with D tentatively TRBD1 (7 bases). Germline lookup yields CDR1 DFQATT and CDR2 SNEGSKA (reference sequence). The CDR3 loop spans 15 amino acids. DNA for the CDR3: TGCAGTGCTAGAGAAACAGGGGAGGTCTACAATAAGCAGTTCTTC. This gives the protein CSARETGEVYNKQFF.

In regard to this clonotype: One base away lies a much larger clone, so this may be a sequencing read error. The gene calls are TRBV7-2 and TRBJ2-1, with a weak D call TRBD1 (5 bases). This CDR3 has 14 residues. CDR1 SGHTA and CDR2 FQGNSA come from the germline V gene. The ends were cut back, 5 bases at V and 5 bases at J, with 13 bases in the middle. The DNA of the CDR3 is TGTGCCAGCAGCCTCGTTGGACAACACAATGAGCAGTTCTTC. It codes for CASSLVGQHNEQFF.

Turning to this clonotype: Sequence at one end of the junction differs from germline and may be a read error. The chain combines TRBV27 with TRBJ2-6; a weak D match, TRBD2 (5 bases). The CDR3 has 16 residues. Germline CDR1 reads MNHEY; CDR2 reads SMNVEV (reference sequence). CDR3 loop: CASSLGGSSGDNVLTF. The CDR3 DNA reads as TGTGCCAGCAGTCTCGGAGGAAGCTCTGGGGACAACGTCCTGACTTTC.

The rearrangement uses TRBV5-1 and TRBJ2-1, with 8 bases lining up with TRBD1. The length of the CDR3 is 14 residues. V lost 4 bases, J lost 2 bases, and 2 bases stayed unmatched. Germline V gene sequence: CDR1 SGHRS, CDR2 YFSETQ. CDR3 sequence reads: CASSRDRTYNEQFF. The DNA of the CDR3 is TGCGCCAGCAGCCGGGACAGGACCTACAATGAGCAGTTCTTC.

V gene TRBV6-1 combines with J gene TRBJ2-3; 16 bases fit TRBD2. The ends lost 4 bases at V and 4 bases at J; junction bases unmatched: 5. The CDR3 covers 17 residues. Germline V lookup: CDR1 MNHNS, CDR2 SASEGT. This chain's CDR3 is CASSGQGLAGGPDTQYF. CDR3 in DNA: TGTGCCAGCAGTGGACAGGGACTAGCGGGGGGGCCAGATACGCAGTATTTT.

This chain links TRBV10-3 with TRBJ2-3; TRBD2 matches 7 bases. V trimming: 8 bases; J trimming: 2 bases; junction bases outside the gene matches: 7. Germline-derived CDR1 and CDR2 are ENHRY and SYGVKD. The CDR3 has 14 amino acids. In DNA form, the CDR3 reads TGTGCCATCCGGGGAGGGCTCCACACAGATACGCAGTATTTT. It encodes CAIRGGLHTDTQYF.

The J gene is TRBJ2-1, the V gene TRBV6-2 or TRBV6-3, with TRBD2 matching 7 bases. CDR3 length: 13 amino acids. Germline values: CDR1 MNHEY, CDR2 SVGEGT. V was pared by 4 bases and J by 7 bases, with 4 bases of the junction left unmatched. The chain's CDR3 is CASSSLSGNEQFF. CDR3 sequence (DNA): TGTGCCAGCAGTTCTCTTAGCGGGAATGAGCAGTTCTTC.

This clonotype was counted between two and nine times. The chain recombines TRBV11-2 with TRBJ1-1; no firm D call. Trimming took 5 bases from V and 6 from J, leaving 13 bases between them. The germline V gene encodes CDR1 SGHAT and CDR2 FQNNGV. The CDR3 length is 13 residues. CDR3 protein: CASSPWGRAEAFF. The CDR3 DNA reads as TGTGCCAGCAGCCCCTGGGGAAGGGCTGAAGCTTTCTTT.

To note about this clonotype: One base away lies a much larger clone, so this may be a sequencing read error. The chain recombines TRBV12-3 or TRBV12-4 with TRBJ1-2, with TRBD1 matching 8 bases. There are 14 residues in the CDR3. The CDR3 is CASSGQGANYGHTF. CDR3 in DNA: TGTGCCAGCAGCGGACAGGGAGCTAACTATGGCCACACCTTC.